This T cell receptor (beta chain) derives from a study of T cells in Graves' hyperthyroidism and ophthalmopathy. Trimming shortened V by 5 bases and J by 6 bases, and 10 bases separated the two germline ends. CDR1 and CDR2 (germline): SGHDN, FVKESK. This CDR3 region has 12 residues. Patients aged 18 to 65 had newly diagnosed hyperthyroidism of under 2 months' duration. RNA transcripts provided the source from which TCR beta CDR3 regions were amplified. The TCR CDR3 was amplified in a first-round RT-PCR using the HTBI primer set. TCRdb re-called the multiplex PCR reads with MiXCR, one entry per CDR3 protein. In the table there are under 300,000 distinct CDR3 sequences, 25% to 30% of which are singletons. This clonotype appeared a single time.

This clonotype was obtained from a man in his forties with Graves' hyperthyroidism that later progressed to Graves' ophthalmopathy. The sequencing input was blood. The chain links TRBV14 to TRBJ1-1, with no clear D. Here the CDR3 reads CASSYGPAEAFF. Here the CDR3 DNA reads TGTGCCAGCAGCTACGGACCGGCTGAAGCTTTCTTT. Using reference TRBV14 and TRBJ1-1 for the parts outside the CDR3, the full variable domain is EAGVTQFPSHSVIEKGQTVTLRCDPISGHDNLYWYRRVMGKEIKFLLHFVKESKQDESGMPNNRFLAERTGGTYSTLKVQPAELEDSGVYFCASSYGPAEAFFGQGTRLTVV.